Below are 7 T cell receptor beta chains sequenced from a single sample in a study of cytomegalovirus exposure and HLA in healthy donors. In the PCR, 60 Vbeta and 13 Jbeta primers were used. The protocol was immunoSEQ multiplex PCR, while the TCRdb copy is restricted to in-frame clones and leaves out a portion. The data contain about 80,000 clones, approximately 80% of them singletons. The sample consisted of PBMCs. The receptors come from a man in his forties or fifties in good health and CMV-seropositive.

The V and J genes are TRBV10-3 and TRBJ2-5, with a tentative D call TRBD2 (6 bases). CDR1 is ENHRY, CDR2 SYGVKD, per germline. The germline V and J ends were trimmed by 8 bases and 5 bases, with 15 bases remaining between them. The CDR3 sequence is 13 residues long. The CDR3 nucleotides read TGTGCCATCGGAGGCGGGAAGCGGGAGACCCAGTACTTC. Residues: CAIGGGKRETQYF.

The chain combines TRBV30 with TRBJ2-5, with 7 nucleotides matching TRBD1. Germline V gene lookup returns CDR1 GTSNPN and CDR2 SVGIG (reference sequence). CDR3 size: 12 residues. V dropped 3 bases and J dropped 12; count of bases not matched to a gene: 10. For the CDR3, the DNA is TGTGCCTGGAGCGCATTCTATGGGACAGAGTACTTC. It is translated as CAWSAFYGTEYF.

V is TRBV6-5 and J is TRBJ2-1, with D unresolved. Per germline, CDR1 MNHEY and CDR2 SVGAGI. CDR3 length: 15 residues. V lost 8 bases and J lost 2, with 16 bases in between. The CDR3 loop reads CASQNEPLPYNEQFF. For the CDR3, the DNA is TGTGCCAGCCAAAACGAGCCGTTGCCCTACAATGAGCAGTTCTTC.

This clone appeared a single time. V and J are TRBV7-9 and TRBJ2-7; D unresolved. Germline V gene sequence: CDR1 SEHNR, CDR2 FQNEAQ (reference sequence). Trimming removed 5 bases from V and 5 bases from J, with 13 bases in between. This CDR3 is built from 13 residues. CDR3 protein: CASSRVQDHEQYF. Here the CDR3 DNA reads TGTGCCAGCAGCCGGGTTCAAGACCACGAGCAGTACTTC.

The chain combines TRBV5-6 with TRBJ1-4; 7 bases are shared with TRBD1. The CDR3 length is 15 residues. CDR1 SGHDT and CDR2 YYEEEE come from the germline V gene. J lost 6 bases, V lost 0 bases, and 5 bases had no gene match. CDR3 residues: CASSLDRGNDEKLFF. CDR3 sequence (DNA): TGTGCCAGCAGCTTGGACAGGGGAAATGATGAAAAACTGTTTTTT.

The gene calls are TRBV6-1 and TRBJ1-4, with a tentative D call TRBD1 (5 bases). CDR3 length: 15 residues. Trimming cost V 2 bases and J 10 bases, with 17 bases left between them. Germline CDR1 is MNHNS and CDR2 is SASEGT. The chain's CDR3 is CASSETEGVPAKLFF. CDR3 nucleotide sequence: TGTGCCAGCAGTGAAACTGAAGGGGTTCCTGCAAAACTGTTTTTT.

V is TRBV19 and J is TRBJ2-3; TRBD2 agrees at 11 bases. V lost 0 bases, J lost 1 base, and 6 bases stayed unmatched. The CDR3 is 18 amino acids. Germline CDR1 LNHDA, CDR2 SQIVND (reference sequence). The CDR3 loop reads CASSIDPGLAGRTDTQYF. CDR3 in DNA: TGTGCCAGTAGTATAGACCCCGGACTAGCGGGCCGCACAGATACGCAGTATTTT. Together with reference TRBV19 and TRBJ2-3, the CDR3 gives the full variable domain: DGGITQSPKYLFRKEGQNVTLSCEQNLNHDAMYWYRQDPGQGLRLIYYSQIVNDFQKGDIAEGYSVSREKKESFPLTVTSAQKNPTAFYLCASSIDPGLAGRTDTQYFGPGTRLTVL.